This T cell receptor beta chain was profiled in a study of blood T cell repertoires in COVID-19. Study background: The United States, Italy and Spain supplied acute and convalescent COVID-19 samples. From T cells, B-cell-depleted T cells, or PBMCs came the material, which was cDNA or gDNA.

Trimming at V came to 0 bases and at J to 1 base, leaving 2 bases not matched to a gene. This CDR3 region has 16 residues. CDR1 SGHRS and CDR2 YFSETQ come from the germline V gene. Study processing details: Amplification with reference gene primers provided the estimates of nucleated cell counts. Produced via immunoSEQ multiplex PCR; TCRdb's table is partial and in-frame only. For V, J and clone size, that table is used; D and trimming come from the DNA. The table lists 15,000 to 20,000 clones, approximately 80% of them singletons. This sequence joins TRBV5-1 and TRBJ2-5; 11 bases fit TRBD1. This TCR was sampled from a man at least 80 years old with active COVID-19. What was sequenced was peripheral blood. CDR3 in DNA: TGCGCCAGCAGCTTGGCCGGACAGGGGGCCCAAGAGACCCAGTACTTC. It yields the protein CASSLAGQGAQETQYF.